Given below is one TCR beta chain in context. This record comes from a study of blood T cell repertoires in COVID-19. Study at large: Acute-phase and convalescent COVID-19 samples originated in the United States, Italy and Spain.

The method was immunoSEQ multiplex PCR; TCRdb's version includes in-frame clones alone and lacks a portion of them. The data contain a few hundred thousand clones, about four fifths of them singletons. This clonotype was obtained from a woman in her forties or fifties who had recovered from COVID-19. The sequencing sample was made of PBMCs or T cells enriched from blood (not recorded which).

The CDR3 protein is CASRSLRTGTLYGYTF. CDR3 nucleotides: TGTGCCAGTAGGTCACTTAGAACAGGGACCCTCTATGGCTACACCTTC. This chain joins TRBV19 and TRBJ1-2; D perhaps matches TRBD1 (6 bases). Germline CDR1 is LNHDA and CDR2 is SQIVND (reference sequence). The V and J ends lost 6 bases and 4 bases respectively, with 21 bases between them. The CDR3 is made up of 16 amino acids.